This is a list of T cell receptor beta chains from one sample in a study of blood T cells in healthy people across ages. Using its own MiXCR run on the 5' RACE reads, TCRdb lists one record per CDR3 protein. The sample contains hundreds of thousands of distinct CDR3 sequences, around 36% of which appear only once. The sample was blood. These receptors were obtained from a man aged 18 to 30 in good health. Each CDR3 is given with its conserved first and last residue. D genes are given only for firm matches. The listing skips clone size in some rows; elsewhere it reads once, few, many or a size class.

clone size: once; J gene: TRBJ2-1; V gene: TRBV2; D gene: -; CDR3 protein: CASRFTAGLSYNEQFF; CDR3 DNA: TGTGCCAGCAGGTTCACGGCGGGGCTCTCCTACAATGAGCAGTTCTTC
clone size: few; J gene: TRBJ2-7; V gene: TRBV6-2/TRBV6-3; D gene: -; CDR3 protein: CASRRAYYEQYF; CDR3 DNA: TGTGCCAGCAGACGAGCCTACTACGAGCAGTACTTC
clone size: once; J gene: TRBJ2-6; V gene: TRBV30; D gene: -; CDR3 protein: CAWSSGAGANVLTF; CDR3 DNA: TGTGCCTGGAGTTCTGGGGCTGGGGCCAACGTCCTGACTTTC
clone size: -; J gene: TRBJ1-1; V gene: TRBV20-1; D gene: -; CDR3 protein: CSARVKRGMNTEDFF; CDR3 DNA: TGCAGTGCTAGAGTAAAAAGGGGGATGAACACTGAAGATTTCTTT
clone size: few; J gene: TRBJ2-5; V gene: TRBV20-1; D gene: TRBD2; CDR3 protein: CSARGTSGVGSETQYF; CDR3 DNA: TGCAGTGCTAGAGGGACTAGCGGGGTGGGTTCAGAGACCCAGTACTTC
clone size: -; J gene: TRBJ1-1; V gene: TRBV29-1; D gene: TRBD1; CDR3 protein: CSSQTGAPEAFF; CDR3 DNA: TGCAGCTCTCAGACAGGGGCCCCTGAAGCTTTCTTT
clone size: -; J gene: TRBJ1-5; V gene: TRBV2; D gene: -; CDR3 protein: CASRGTVPGPQHF; CDR3 DNA: TGTGCCAGCAGGGGGACGGTCCCAGGGCCCCAGCATTTT
clone size: -; J gene: TRBJ2-7; V gene: TRBV7-2; D gene: -; CDR3 protein: CASSPDRDISSEQYF; CDR3 DNA: TGTGCCAGCAGCCCGGACCGGGACATTTCGTCCGAGCAGTACTTC
clone size: many; J gene: TRBJ2-3; V gene: TRBV10-3; D gene: -; CDR3 protein: CAISESVRAGTDTQYF; CDR3 DNA: TGTGCCATCAGTGAGTCGGTCCGCGCCGGCACAGATACGCAGTATTTT
clone size: many; J gene: TRBJ2-3; V gene: TRBV28; D gene: -; CDR3 protein: CASSFGATQYF; CDR3 DNA: TGTGCCAGCAGTTTCGGAGCTACGCAGTATTTT
clone size: -; J gene: TRBJ2-2; V gene: TRBV6-1; D gene: -; CDR3 protein: CASSEGSGELFF; CDR3 DNA: TGTGCCAGCAGTGAGGGTTCCGGGGAGCTGTTTTTT
clone size: few; J gene: TRBJ2-5; V gene: TRBV2; D gene: -; CDR3 protein: CASSERWETQYF; CDR3 DNA: TGTGCCAGCAGTGAAAGATGGGAGACCCAGTACTTC
clone size: few; J gene: TRBJ2-3; V gene: TRBV15; D gene: TRBD1; CDR3 protein: CATKSGTGELDTQYF; CDR3 DNA: TGTGCCACCAAATCCGGGACAGGGGAGTTGGATACGCAGTATTTT
clone size: many; J gene: TRBJ2-5; V gene: TRBV25-1; D gene: TRBD1; CDR3 protein: CASSAPGGETQYF; CDR3 DNA: TGTGCCAGCAGTGCTCCAGGGGGCGAGACCCAGTACTTC
clone size: -; J gene: TRBJ2-4; V gene: TRBV12-3/TRBV12-4; D gene: TRBD1; CDR3 protein: CASSHRTGKNIQYF; CDR3 DNA: TGTGCCAGCAGTCACCGGACAGGGAAGAACATTCAGTACTTC
clone size: -; J gene: TRBJ1-5; V gene: TRBV4-3; D gene: -; CDR3 protein: CASSQDSRGRGNQPQHF; CDR3 DNA: TGCGCCAGCAGCCAAGACTCCAGGGGACGGGGCAATCAGCCCCAGCATTTT
clone size: few; J gene: TRBJ1-2; V gene: TRBV7-9; D gene: TRBD1; CDR3 protein: CASSSATGIRGYTF; CDR3 DNA: TGTGCCAGCAGCTCCGCGACAGGGATTCGTGGCTACACCTTC
clone size: -; J gene: TRBJ1-5; V gene: TRBV20-1; D gene: TRBD1; CDR3 protein: CSATTGSRKHF; CDR3 DNA: TGCAGTGCTACGACAGGGTCCCGCAAGCATTTT
clone size: many; J gene: TRBJ2-3; V gene: TRBV7-2; D gene: -; CDR3 protein: CASSLSGEDTQYF; CDR3 DNA: TGTGCCAGCAGCTTATCAGGGGAAGATACGCAGTATTTT
clone size: -; J gene: TRBJ2-1; V gene: TRBV6-2/TRBV6-3; D gene: TRBD2; CDR3 protein: CASNTGTSGSAYNEQFF; CDR3 DNA: TGTGCCAGCAATACCGGGACTAGCGGGAGCGCCTACAATGAGCAGTTCTTC
clone size: few; J gene: TRBJ2-7; V gene: TRBV29-1; D gene: TRBD2; CDR3 protein: CSVGTGGLYEQYF; CDR3 DNA: TGCAGCGTGGGCACGGGGGGGCTATACGAGCAGTACTTC
clone size: -; J gene: TRBJ2-2; V gene: TRBV27; D gene: -; CDR3 protein: CASSLRPYTGPSTGELFF; CDR3 DNA: TGTGCCAGCAGTCTACGACCTTACACAGGTCCGAGCACCGGGGAGCTGTTTTTT
clone size: -; J gene: TRBJ2-7; V gene: TRBV27; D gene: -; CDR3 protein: CASSHKRPRDNAPYEQYF; CDR3 DNA: TGTGCCAGCAGTCATAAACGACCCAGGGACAACGCACCCTACGAGCAGTACTTC
clone size: -; J gene: TRBJ2-3; V gene: TRBV27; D gene: TRBD2; CDR3 protein: CASSFRLAGGLLTDTQYF; CDR3 DNA: TGTGCCAGCAGTTTTAGGCTAGCGGGGGGGCTCTTGACAGATACGCAGTATTTT
clone size: -; J gene: TRBJ2-1; V gene: TRBV6-6; D gene: -; CDR3 protein: CASSHPAQVNEQFF; CDR3 DNA: TGTGCCAGCAGTCACCCCGCTCAGGTCAATGAGCAGTTCTTC
clone size: -; J gene: TRBJ2-2; V gene: TRBV4-2; D gene: -; CDR3 protein: CASSQDEIGELFF; CDR3 DNA: TGTGCCAGCAGCCAAGATGAGATCGGGGAGCTGTTTTTT
clone size: few; J gene: TRBJ2-1; V gene: TRBV7-2; D gene: -; CDR3 protein: CASSSRSSYNEQFF; CDR3 DNA: TGTGCCAGCAGCTCTAGGAGCTCCTACAATGAGCAGTTCTTC
clone size: many; J gene: TRBJ1-1; V gene: TRBV7-9; D gene: -; CDR3 protein: CASSSEGVGTEAFF; CDR3 DNA: TGTGCCAGCAGCTCCGAAGGGGTGGGGACTGAAGCTTTCTTT
clone size: few; J gene: TRBJ1-6; V gene: TRBV6-1; D gene: -; CDR3 protein: CASSETESSYNSPLHF; CDR3 DNA: TGTGCCAGCAGTGAGACAGAAAGCTCCTATAATTCACCCCTCCACTTT
clone size: -; J gene: TRBJ2-1; V gene: TRBV5-1; D gene: TRBD2; CDR3 protein: CASSLESGNSEQFF; CDR3 DNA: TGCGCCAGCAGCTTGGAGAGCGGGAATAGTGAGCAGTTCTTC
clone size: -; J gene: TRBJ2-3; V gene: TRBV20-1; D gene: TRBD2; CDR3 protein: CSADLDPYQRGATDTQYF; CDR3 DNA: TGCAGTGCCGACTTAGACCCCTACCAGCGGGGGGCCACAGATACGCAGTATTTT
clone size: -; J gene: TRBJ1-2; V gene: TRBV7-6; D gene: -; CDR3 protein: CASSLADCSSANYGYTF; CDR3 DNA: TGTGCCAGCAGCTTGGCGGACTGTTCGAGTGCTAACTATGGCTACACCTTC
clone size: -; J gene: TRBJ2-1; V gene: TRBV20-1; D gene: -; CDR3 protein: CSATRDSSYNKQFF; CDR3 DNA: TGCAGTGCTACGCGGGACAGCAGCTACAATAAGCAGTTCTTC
clone size: few; J gene: TRBJ2-7; V gene: TRBV20-1; D gene: TRBD1; CDR3 protein: CSAATPQGIYEQYF; CDR3 DNA: TGCAGTGCTGCCACCCCACAGGGGATCTACGAGCAGTACTTC
clone size: few; J gene: TRBJ1-2; V gene: TRBV7-2; D gene: -; CDR3 protein: CASSQKADLGGYTF; CDR3 DNA: TGTGCCAGCAGTCAGAAAGCGGACTTAGGGGGCTACACCTTC
clone size: many; J gene: TRBJ1-1; V gene: TRBV12-3/TRBV12-4; D gene: -; CDR3 protein: CASSFGGMNTEAFF; CDR3 DNA: TGTGCCAGCAGTTTTGGGGGGATGAACACTGAAGCTTTCTTT
clone size: -; J gene: TRBJ2-1; V gene: TRBV7-2; D gene: -; CDR3 protein: CASSLKYEQFF; CDR3 DNA: TGTGCCAGCAGCTTAAAGTATGAGCAGTTCTTC
clone size: few; J gene: TRBJ1-5; V gene: TRBV12-3/TRBV12-4; D gene: -; CDR3 protein: CASSRDVGQAQHF; CDR3 DNA: TGTGCCAGCAGTCGTGACGTAGGCCAGGCCCAGCATTTT
clone size: few; J gene: TRBJ2-2; V gene: TRBV9; D gene: -; CDR3 protein: CASSPSLTGELFF; CDR3 DNA: TGTGCCAGCAGCCCCAGCCTCACCGGGGAGCTGTTTTTT
clone size: few; J gene: TRBJ2-7; V gene: TRBV12-3/TRBV12-4; D gene: -; CDR3 protein: CASRRPGDHSYEQYF; CDR3 DNA: TGTGCCAGCAGGCGCCCGGGGGACCACTCCTACGAGCAGTACTTC
clone size: -; J gene: TRBJ2-5; V gene: TRBV5-1; D gene: -; CDR3 protein: CASSLGDPEETQYF; CDR3 DNA: TGCGCCAGCAGCTTGGGTGACCCGGAGGAGACCCAGTACTTC
clone size: many; J gene: TRBJ1-2; V gene: TRBV4-2; D gene: -; CDR3 protein: CASSQDITSNYGYTF; CDR3 DNA: TGTGCCAGCAGCCAAGATATAACGTCGAACTATGGCTACACCTTC
clone size: -; J gene: TRBJ2-3; V gene: TRBV2; D gene: -; CDR3 protein: CASRDSEFTDTQYF; CDR3 DNA: TGTGCCAGCAGGGACAGTGAATTCACAGATACGCAGTATTTT
clone size: -; J gene: TRBJ2-1; V gene: TRBV10-3; D gene: TRBD2; CDR3 protein: CAISGTSGRVLRNEQFF; CDR3 DNA: TGTGCCATCAGTGGGACTAGCGGGAGGGTACTGCGGAATGAGCAGTTCTTC
clone size: -; J gene: TRBJ1-2; V gene: TRBV4-2; D gene: -; CDR3 protein: CASSSFGVGYGNYGYTF; CDR3 DNA: TGTGCCAGCAGCTCCTTCGGGGTAGGGTACGGGAACTATGGCTACACCTTC
clone size: few; J gene: TRBJ2-7; V gene: TRBV5-1; D gene: TRBD1; CDR3 protein: CASSRGTGGFSYEQYF; CDR3 DNA: TGCGCCAGCAGCCGGGGGACAGGGGGATTCTCCTACGAGCAGTACTTC
clone size: -; J gene: TRBJ2-7; V gene: TRBV12-3/TRBV12-4; D gene: TRBD1; CDR3 protein: CAGSSEQGFPEQYF; CDR3 DNA: TGTGCCGGCAGTTCTGAACAGGGGTTCCCCGAGCAGTACTTC
clone size: few; J gene: TRBJ2-1; V gene: TRBV5-1; D gene: TRBD2; CDR3 protein: CASSSRLAGGNNEQFF; CDR3 DNA: TGCGCCAGCAGCTCCAGACTAGCGGGGGGTAACAATGAGCAGTTCTTC